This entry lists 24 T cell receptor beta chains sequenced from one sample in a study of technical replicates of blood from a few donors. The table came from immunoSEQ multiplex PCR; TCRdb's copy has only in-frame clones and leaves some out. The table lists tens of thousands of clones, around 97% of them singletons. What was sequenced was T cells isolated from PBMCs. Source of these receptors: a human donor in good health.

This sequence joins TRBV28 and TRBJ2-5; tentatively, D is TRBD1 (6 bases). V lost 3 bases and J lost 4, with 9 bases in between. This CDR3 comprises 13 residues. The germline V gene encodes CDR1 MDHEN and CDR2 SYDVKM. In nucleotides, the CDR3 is TGTGCCAGCAGTTTTTGGACAGCAGAGACCCAGTACTTC. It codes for CASSFWTAETQYF. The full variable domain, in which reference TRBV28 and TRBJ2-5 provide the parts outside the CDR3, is DVKVTQSSRYLVKRTGEKVFLECVQDMDHENMFWYRQDPGLGLRLIYFSYDVKMKEKGDIPEGYSVSREKKERFSLILESASTNQTSMYLCASSFWTAETQYFGPGTRLLVL.

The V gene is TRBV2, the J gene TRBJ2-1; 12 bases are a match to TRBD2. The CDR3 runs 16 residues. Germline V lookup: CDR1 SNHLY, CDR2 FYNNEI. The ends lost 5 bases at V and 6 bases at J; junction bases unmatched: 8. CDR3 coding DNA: TGTGCCAGCAGTTACCCGCTAGCGGGAGGGCCCAATGAGCAGTTCTTC. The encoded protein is CASSYPLAGGPNEQFF.

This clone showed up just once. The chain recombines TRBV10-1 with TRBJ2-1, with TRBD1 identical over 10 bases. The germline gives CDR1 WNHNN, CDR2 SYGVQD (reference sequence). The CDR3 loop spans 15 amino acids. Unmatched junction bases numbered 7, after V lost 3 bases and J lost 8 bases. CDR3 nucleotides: TGCGCCAGCAGTGAAGCCGGGACAGGGGTGGATGAGCAGTTCTTC. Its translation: CASSEAGTGVDEQFF.

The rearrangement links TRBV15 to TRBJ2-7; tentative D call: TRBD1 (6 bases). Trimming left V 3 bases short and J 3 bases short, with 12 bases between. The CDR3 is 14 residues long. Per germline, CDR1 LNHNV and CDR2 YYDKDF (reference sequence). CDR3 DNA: TGTGCCACCAGCAGCCGGGACACAATCTACGAGCAGTACTTC. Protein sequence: CATSSRDTIYEQYF.

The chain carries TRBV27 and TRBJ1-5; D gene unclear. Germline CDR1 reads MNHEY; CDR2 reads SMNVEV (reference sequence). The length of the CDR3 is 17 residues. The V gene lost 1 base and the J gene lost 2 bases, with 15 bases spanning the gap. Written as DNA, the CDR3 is TGTGCCAGCAGTTTATATTCGATACTACGTGGCAATCAGCCCCAGCATTTT. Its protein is CASSLYSILRGNQPQHF.

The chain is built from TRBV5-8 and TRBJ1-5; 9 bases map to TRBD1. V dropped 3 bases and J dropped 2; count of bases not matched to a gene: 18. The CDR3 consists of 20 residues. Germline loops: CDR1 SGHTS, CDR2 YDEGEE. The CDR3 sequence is CASSWTKGTGISRGNQPQHF. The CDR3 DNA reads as TGTGCCAGCAGCTGGACCAAAGGGACAGGGATTTCTCGTGGCAATCAGCCCCAGCATTTT.

The CDR3 loop reads CASSLLSARSHNEQFF. CDR3 coding DNA: TGTGCCAGCAGCTTATTATCGGCTAGATCACACAATGAGCAGTTCTTC. The chain has TRBV7-8 and TRBJ2-1; no clear D gene. V lost 2 bases to trimming and J lost 5 bases, with 16 bases between them. Germline assignment: CDR1 SGHVS and CDR2 FQNEAQ. This CDR3 has 16 amino acids.

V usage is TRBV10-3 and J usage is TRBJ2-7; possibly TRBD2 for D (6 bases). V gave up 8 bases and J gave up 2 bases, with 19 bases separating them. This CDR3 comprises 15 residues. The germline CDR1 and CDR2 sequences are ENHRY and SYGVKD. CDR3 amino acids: CAIAETAGKAYEQYF. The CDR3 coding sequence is TGTGCCATCGCCGAAACCGCGGGGAAGGCCTACGAGCAGTACTTC.

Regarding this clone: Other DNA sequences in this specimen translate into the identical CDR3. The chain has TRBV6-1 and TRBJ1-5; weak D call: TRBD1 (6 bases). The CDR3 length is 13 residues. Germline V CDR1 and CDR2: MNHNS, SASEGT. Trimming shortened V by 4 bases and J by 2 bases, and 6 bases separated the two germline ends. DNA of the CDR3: TGTGCCAGCAGTGCAGGGGGCAATCAGCCCCAGCATTTT. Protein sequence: CASSAGGNQPQHF.

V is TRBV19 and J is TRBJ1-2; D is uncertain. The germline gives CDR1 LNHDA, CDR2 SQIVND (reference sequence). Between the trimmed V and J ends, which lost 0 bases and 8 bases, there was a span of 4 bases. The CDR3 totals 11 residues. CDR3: CASSIEGGYTF. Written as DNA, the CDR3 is TGTGCCAGTAGTATAGAGGGCGGCTACACCTTC.

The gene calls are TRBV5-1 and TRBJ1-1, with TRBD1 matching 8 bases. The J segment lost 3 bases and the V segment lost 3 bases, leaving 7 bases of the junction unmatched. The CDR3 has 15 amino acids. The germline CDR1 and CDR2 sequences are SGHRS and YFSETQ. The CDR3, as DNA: TGCGCCAGCAGCTCTAAGACAGGGGAGTACACTGAAGCTTTCTTT. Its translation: CASSSKTGEYTEAFF.

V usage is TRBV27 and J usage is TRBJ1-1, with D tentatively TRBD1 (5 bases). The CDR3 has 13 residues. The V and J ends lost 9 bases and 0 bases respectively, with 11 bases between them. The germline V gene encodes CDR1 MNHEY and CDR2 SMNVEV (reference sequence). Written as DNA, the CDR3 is TGTGCCAGTTGGGGCAGTTTGAACACTGAAGCTTTCTTT. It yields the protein CASWGSLNTEAFF.

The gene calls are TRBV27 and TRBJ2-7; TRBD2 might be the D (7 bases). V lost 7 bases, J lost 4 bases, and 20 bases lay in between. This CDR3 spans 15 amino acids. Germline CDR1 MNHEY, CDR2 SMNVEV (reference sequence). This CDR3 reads CASTTSRGGAYEQYF. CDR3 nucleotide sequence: TGTGCCAGCACCACTAGCAGGGGAGGGGCTTACGAGCAGTACTTC.

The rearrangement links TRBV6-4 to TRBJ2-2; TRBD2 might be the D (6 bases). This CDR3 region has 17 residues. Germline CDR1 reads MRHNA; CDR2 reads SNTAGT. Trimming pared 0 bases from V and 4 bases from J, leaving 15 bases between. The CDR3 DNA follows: TGTGCCAGCAGTGACTCGAAGGACAAGCGGGTCACCGGGGAGCTGTTTTTT. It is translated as CASSDSKDKRVTGELFF.

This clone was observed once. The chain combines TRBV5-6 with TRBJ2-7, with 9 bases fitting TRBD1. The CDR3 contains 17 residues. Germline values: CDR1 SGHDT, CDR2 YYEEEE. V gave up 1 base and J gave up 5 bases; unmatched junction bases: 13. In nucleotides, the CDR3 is TGTGCCAGCAGCTTGTGGTTGGGACAGGGCTCCCCCCACGAGCAGTACTTC. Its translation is CASSLWLGQGSPHEQYF.

The CDR3 loop is CASSLEMSGRAVEQYF. The CDR3 region has the DNA TGCGCCAGCAGCTTGGAGATGAGCGGGAGGGCGGTCGAGCAGTACTTC. The V gene is TRBV5-1, the J gene TRBJ2-7; TRBD2 matches at 10 bases. Per germline, CDR1 SGHRS and CDR2 YFSETQ. This CDR3 has 16 amino acids. The J segment lost 6 bases and the V segment lost 0 bases, leaving 9 bases of the junction unmatched.

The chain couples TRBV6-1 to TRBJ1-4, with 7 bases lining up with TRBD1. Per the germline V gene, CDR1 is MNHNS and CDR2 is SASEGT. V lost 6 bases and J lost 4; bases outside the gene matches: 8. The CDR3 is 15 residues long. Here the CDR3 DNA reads TGTGCCAGCAGCATTTTCCGGGACAGTAATGAAAAACTGTTTTTT. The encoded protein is CASSIFRDSNEKLFF.

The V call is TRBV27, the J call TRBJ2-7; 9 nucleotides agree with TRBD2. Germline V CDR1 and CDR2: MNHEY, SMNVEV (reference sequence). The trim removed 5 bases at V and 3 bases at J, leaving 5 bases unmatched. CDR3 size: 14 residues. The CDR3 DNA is TGTGCCAGCAGTACGGGACTAGCAGGCTACGAGCAGTACTTC. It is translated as CASSTGLAGYEQYF.

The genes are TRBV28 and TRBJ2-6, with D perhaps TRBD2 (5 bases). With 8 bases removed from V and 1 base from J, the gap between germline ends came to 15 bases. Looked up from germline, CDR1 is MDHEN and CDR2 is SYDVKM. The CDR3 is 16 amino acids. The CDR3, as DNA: TGTGCCAGCCGTCGCTCGGGATGGTCTGGGGCCAACGTCCTGACTTTC. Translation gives CASRRSGWSGANVLTF. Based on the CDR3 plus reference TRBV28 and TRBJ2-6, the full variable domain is DVKVTQSSRYLVKRTGEKVFLECVQDMDHENMFWYRQDPGLGLRLIYFSYDVKMKEKGDIPEGYSVSREKKERFSLILESASTNQTSMYLCASRRSGWSGANVLTFGAGSRLTVL.

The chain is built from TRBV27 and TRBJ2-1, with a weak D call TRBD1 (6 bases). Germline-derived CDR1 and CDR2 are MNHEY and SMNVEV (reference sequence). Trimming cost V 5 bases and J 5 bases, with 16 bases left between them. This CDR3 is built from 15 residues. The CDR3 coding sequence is TGTGCCAGCAGTCCCGACAGGTTAACCCACAATGAGCAGTTCTTC. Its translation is CASSPDRLTHNEQFF.

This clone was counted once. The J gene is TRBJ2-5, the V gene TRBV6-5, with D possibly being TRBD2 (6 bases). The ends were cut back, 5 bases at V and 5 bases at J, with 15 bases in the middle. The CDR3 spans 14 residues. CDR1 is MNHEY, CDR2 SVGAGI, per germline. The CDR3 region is CASSGTLRTETQYF. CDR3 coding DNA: TGTGCCAGCAGTGGGACTTTACGAACGGAGACCCAGTACTTC.

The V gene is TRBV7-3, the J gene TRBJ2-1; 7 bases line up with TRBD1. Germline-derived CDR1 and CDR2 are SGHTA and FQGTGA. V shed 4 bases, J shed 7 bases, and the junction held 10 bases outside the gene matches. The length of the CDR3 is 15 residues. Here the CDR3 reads CASSWTGAGENEQFF. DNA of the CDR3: TGTGCCAGCAGCTGGACAGGCGCCGGGGAGAATGAGCAGTTCTTC.

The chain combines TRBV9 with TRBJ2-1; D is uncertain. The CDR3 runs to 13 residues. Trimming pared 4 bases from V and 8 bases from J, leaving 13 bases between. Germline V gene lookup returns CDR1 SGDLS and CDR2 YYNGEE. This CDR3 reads CASSPKRWDEQFF. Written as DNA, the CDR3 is TGTGCCAGCAGCCCTAAGAGGTGGGATGAGCAGTTCTTC.

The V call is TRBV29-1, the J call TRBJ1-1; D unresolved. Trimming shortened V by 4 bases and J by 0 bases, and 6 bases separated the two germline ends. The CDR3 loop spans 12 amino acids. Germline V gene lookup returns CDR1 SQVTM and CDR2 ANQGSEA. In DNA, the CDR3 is TGCAGCGTTGGAGGCATGAACACTGAAGCTTTCTTT. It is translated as CSVGGMNTEAFF.